A selection of T cell receptor beta chains follows, all from one sample in a study of shared clonotypes between healthy human individuals. The method was immunoSEQ multiplex PCR; TCRdb's version includes in-frame clones alone and lacks a portion of them. The sample has a few million clones; approximately 90% are singletons. The source material was naive CD4+ T cells from PBMCs. The origin of the receptors is a man aged 18 to 29 in good health. Some clones in this sample may be carry-over from other donors' samples. Each CDR3 is given with its conserved first and last residue. The D gene is left open where the match is weak. Size values are once, few and many counts, or a class for expanded clones, and some rows have none.

13 | TRBJ1-5 | NA | TRBV10-3 | NA | TGTGCCATCAGTGGGGTGGGCAATCAGCCCCAGCATTTT | CAISGVGNQPQHF
16 | TRBJ2-7 | TRBD2 | TRBV27 | NA | TGTGCCAGCAGTTTAGACGGGACTAGCGGGTCCTACGAGCAGTACTTC | CASSLDGTSGSYEQYF
12 | TRBJ2-7 | NA | TRBV30 | NA | TGTGCCTGGAAGGACAACTCCTACGAGCAGTACTTC | CAWKDNSYEQYF
16 | TRBJ1-2 | NA | TRBV5-6 | NA | TGTGCCAGCAGCTTGGAAGGGCTGGGGACTGGATATGGCTACACCTTC | CASSLEGLGTGYGYTF
16 | TRBJ1-1 | NA | TRBV5-6 | NA | TGTGCCAGCAGCCATCCCCGGGGGGGGCGGAACACTGAAGCTTTCTTT | CASSHPRGGRNTEAFF
15 | TRBJ1-5 | TRBD1 | TRBV9 | NA | TGTGCCAGCAGCGTCGGGACAGCACGCAATCAGCCCCAGCATTTT | CASSVGTARNQPQHF
15 | TRBJ2-3 | NA | TRBV4-3 | NA | TGCGCCAGCAGTCTCGGGGACATCAGCACAGATACGCAGTATTTT | CASSLGDISTDTQYF
17 | TRBJ2-7 | TRBD1 | TRBV4-1 | NA | TGCGCCAGCAGCCAAGACCGGACAGGCTACAGCTCCTACGAGCAGTACTTC | CASSQDRTGYSSYEQYF
13 | TRBJ2-2 | NA | TRBV11-2 | NA | TGTGCCAGCAGCAGGACCGGAGGCGGGGAGCTGTTTTTT | CASSRTGGGELFF
13 | TRBJ2-5 | NA | TRBV29-1 | NA | TGCAGCGTTGAACGTTCAAAGGCTGGGACCCAGTACTTC | CSVERSKAGTQYF
13 | TRBJ2-3 | NA | TRBV28 | NA | TGTGCCAGCAGGGCCCCTCTCACAGATACGCAGTATTTT | CASRAPLTDTQYF
14 | TRBJ2-2 | NA | TRBV7-8 | NA | TGTGCCAGCAGCTTAGCGCTGACTACCGGGGAGCTGTTTTTT | CASSLALTTGELFF
14 | TRBJ1-1 | NA | TRBV25-1 | NA | TGTGCCAGCAGGGGCGCTGGCAGGAACACTGAAGCTTTCTTT | CASRGAGRNTEAFF
14 | TRBJ1-3 | NA | TRBV9 | NA | TGTGCCAGCAGCGTCTTGGGACTGGGAAACACCATATATTTT | CASSVLGLGNTIYF
14 | TRBJ1-5 | NA | TRBV6-1 | NA | TGTGCCAGCAGTTTCGACAGGAATAATCAGCCCCAGCATTTT | CASSFDRNNQPQHF
14 | TRBJ2-1 | NA | TRBV2 | once | TGTGCCAGCCACCGGGAGAGTGTCTACAATGAGCAGTTCTTC | CASHRESVYNEQFF
12 | TRBJ1-1 | NA | TRBV7-9 | NA | TGTGCCAGCAGCTTAGAGTTCCCCGGCGCTTTCTTT | CASSLEFPGAFF
14 | TRBJ2-2 | NA | TRBV6-5 | NA | TGTGCCAGCAGTTTATTCATCGCTACCGGGGAGCTGTTTTTT | CASSLFIATGELFF
12 | TRBJ1-5 | NA | TRBV19 | NA | TGTGCCAGTAGTATAGAAGGTCAGCCCCAGCATTTT | CASSIEGQPQHF
16 | TRBJ2-7 | NA | TRBV7-2 | NA | TGTGCCAGCAGCTTGGGGGCCTCATTAAGCTCCTACGAGCAGTACTTC | CASSLGASLSSYEQYF
15 | TRBJ2-1 | NA | TRBV9 | NA | TGTGCCAGCAGCGTGGCCGAACTAGTACACAATGAGCAGTTCTTC | CASSVAELVHNEQFF
18 | TRBJ2-6 | NA | TRBV28 | NA | TGTGCCAGCAGTTTCATGGGGGCGTTAGCCCTGGGGGCCAACGTCCTGACTTTC | CASSFMGALALGANVLTF
15 | TRBJ1-4 | NA | TRBV29-1 | NA | TGCAGCGTCCGGGGCAGTGGGGGGTCTAATGAAAAACTGTTTTTT | CSVRGSGGSNEKLFF
19 | TRBJ2-1 | TRBD2 | TRBV4-2 | NA | TGTGCCAGCAGCCAAGGGGGTAGCGGGAGGTTAGGGGCCCACAATGAGCAGTTCTTC | CASSQGGSGRLGAHNEQFF
17 | TRBJ2-7 | NA | TRBV11-2 | NA | TGTGCCAGCAGCTTAAGCCCATCAGGGGGGCGGTACTACGAGCAGTACTTC | CASSLSPSGGRYYEQYF
13 | TRBJ1-2 | NA | TRBV2 | NA | TGTGCCAGCAGTGATCTACAGGCCGGGGGCTACACCTTC | CASSDLQAGGYTF
13 | TRBJ1-5 | NA | TRBV28 | NA | TGTGCCAGCAGTCAAACCGGGGGACAGCCCCAGCATTTT | CASSQTGGQPQHF
14 | TRBJ2-7 | NA | TRBV2 | NA | TGTGCCAGCAGTGAAAAGGGAGTCCCCTACGAGCAGTACTTC | CASSEKGVPYEQYF
14 | TRBJ2-5 | TRBD1 | TRBV4-2 | NA | TGTGCCAGCAGCCTAGACAGGGGCAGCGAGACCCAGTACTTC | CASSLDRGSETQYF
12 | TRBJ2-7 | NA | TRBV30 | NA | TGTGCCTGGAGCTCCTTACAGGGAAAGCAGTACTTC | CAWSSLQGKQYF
19 | TRBJ2-1 | NA | TRBV19 | NA | TGTGCCAGTAGCGCCGGGGTCTTTGTAGCGGTAACGACCTACAATGAGCAGTTCTTC | CASSAGVFVAVTTYNEQFF
16 | TRBJ2-1 | TRBD2 | TRBV19 | NA | TGTGCCAGCCTCGCTGATCCGGGACTAGGCATTAATGAGCAGTTCTTC | CASLADPGLGINEQFF
12 | TRBJ1-1 | NA | TRBV28 | NA | TGTGCCAGCAGTCTGAGACAGGTTGGAGCTTTCTTT | CASSLRQVGAFF
16 | TRBJ1-3 | TRBD1 | TRBV2 | NA | TGTGCCAGCAGGGGGACAGGGGCGAGCTCTGGAAACACCATATATTTT | CASRGTGASSGNTIYF
17 | TRBJ2-5 | NA | TRBV27 | NA | TGTGCCAGCAGCCGAAGGAGAGATCGAAGAGGACAAGAGACCCAGTACTTC | CASSRRRDRRGQETQYF
15 | TRBJ2-5 | NA | TRBV5-1 | NA | TGCGCCAGCAGCTTGGATGACCCCGGGCGAGAGACCCAGTACTTC | CASSLDDPGRETQYF
14 | TRBJ1-1 | NA | TRBV2 | NA | TGTGCCAGCAGTGAAGCGCTTCTTGGCCCGCGAGCTTTCTTT | CASSEALLGPRAFF
14 | TRBJ2-5 | NA | TRBV5-1 | NA | TGCGCCAGCGCCCCCGGGACGGGCGTTGAGACCCAGTACTTC | CASAPGTGVETQYF
14 | TRBJ1-2 | TRBD1 | TRBV2 | NA | TGTGCCAGCAGGGGGACAGGGGGCAACTATGGCTACACCTTC | CASRGTGGNYGYTF
15 | TRBJ2-7 | TRBD1 | TRBV7-8 | NA | TGTGCCAGCAGCTTAGTGTACAGGGGGTCCTACGAGCAGTACTTC | CASSLVYRGSYEQYF
13 | TRBJ2-7 | NA | TRBV7-9 | NA | TGTGCCAGCAGCTGGGGACCAGAGGGCGAGCAGTACTTC | CASSWGPEGEQYF
15 | TRBJ1-5 | NA | TRBV27 | NA | TGTGCCAGCAGTTTTCCCGGGAATAGCAATCAGCCCCAGCATTTT | CASSFPGNSNQPQHF